A single sample is the source of the 19 T cell receptor beta chains below, sequenced in a study of blood T cell repertoires in COVID-19. The assay was immunoSEQ multiplex PCR, and TCRdb's table has in-frame clones only and misses some. The sample has more than 55,000 clones, around 88% seen once. The sample consisted of peripheral blood. These receptors were collected from a man between 60 and 75 years old with acute or convalescent COVID-19.

V gene TRBV29-1 combines with J gene TRBJ1-2; 8 bases are a match to TRBD1. Germline assignment: CDR1 SQVTM and CDR2 ANQGSEA. The CDR3 extends over 14 amino acids. Trimming at V came to 4 bases and at J to 0 bases, leaving 4 bases not matched to a gene. CDR3 protein: CSVAGTGSNYGYTF. The CDR3 DNA follows: TGCAGCGTTGCCGGGACAGGATCTAACTATGGCTACACCTTC.

The J gene is TRBJ2-7, the V gene TRBV5-1, with 12 positions matching TRBD2. V lost 4 bases and J lost 4; bases outside the gene matches: 3. CDR1 and CDR2 from the germline V gene are SGHRS and YFSETQ. The CDR3 loop spans 14 amino acids. The chain's CDR3 is CASSTLAGGYEQYF. CDR3 nucleotide sequence: TGCGCCAGCAGCACACTAGCGGGAGGTTACGAGCAGTACTTC.

In DNA form, the CDR3 reads TGTGCCAGCAGTCCCCCGGGGGGGGAAGAGACCCAGTACTTC. It codes for CASSPPGGEETQYF. The rearrangement links TRBV6-5 to TRBJ2-5, with TRBD2 identical over 8 bases. The V and J ends lost 5 bases and 3 bases, in that order; junction bases with no gene match: 5. The CDR3 sequence is 14 residues long. CDR1 is MNHEY and CDR2 is SVGAGI in the germline V gene.

The chain has TRBV10-3 and TRBJ1-3; D perhaps matches TRBD1 (5 bases). The germline gives CDR1 ENHRY, CDR2 SYGVKD. The CDR3 totals 13 residues. V dropped 5 bases and J dropped 4 bases, with 9 bases sitting between them. CDR3 residues: CAISTQGGNTIYF. The CDR3 bases are TGTGCCATCAGTACCCAGGGAGGAAACACCATATATTTT.

The CDR3 sequence is CAISEADSSEQFF. DNA for the CDR3: TGTGCCATCAGTGAGGCGGATTCTAGTGAGCAGTTCTTC. The V and J genes are TRBV10-3 and TRBJ2-1; D is ambiguous. Germline CDR1 is ENHRY and CDR2 is SYGVKD. Between the trimmed V and J ends, which lost 2 bases and 9 bases, there was a span of 11 bases. This CDR3 spans 13 amino acids.

The chain employs TRBV6-5 and TRBJ1-5, with TRBD1 identical over 7 bases. Per the germline V gene, CDR1 is MNHEY and CDR2 is SVGAGI. The V segment lost 6 bases and the J segment 2 bases; nucleotides outside the gene matches: 4. The CDR3 length is 14 residues. The CDR3, as DNA: TGTGCCAGCAGCCCCCAGGGGGGCAATCAGCCCCAGCATTTT. Encoded protein: CASSPQGGNQPQHF.

The J gene is TRBJ1-4, the V gene TRBV18; D gene ambiguous. The length of the CDR3 is 14 residues. The V gene lost 4 bases and the J gene lost 0 bases, with 6 bases spanning the gap. Germline V gene lookup returns CDR1 KGHSH and CDR2 LQKENI. The CDR3 DNA follows: TGTGCCAGCTCACAGAGATCAACTAATGAAAAACTGTTTTTT. Translated: CASSQRSTNEKLFF.

The J gene is TRBJ2-5, the V gene TRBV9, with 8 bases identical to TRBD1. This CDR3 is built from 14 residues. V shed 3 bases, J shed 5 bases, and the junction held 6 bases outside the gene matches. Germline V lookup: CDR1 SGDLS, CDR2 YYNGEE. The CDR3 reads CASSAGQASETQYF. Here the CDR3 DNA reads TGTGCCAGCAGCGCGGGACAGGCTAGTGAGACCCAGTACTTC.

The CDR3 protein is CASSLDRAGGNTIYF. CDR3 nucleotide sequence: TGTGCCAGCTCATTGGACAGGGCGGGCGGAAACACCATATATTTT. The J gene is TRBJ1-3, the V gene TRBV18; 8 bases match TRBD1. Germline V gives CDR1 KGHSH, CDR2 LQKENI. The CDR3 is 15 amino acids. V trimming: 5 bases; J trimming: 4 bases; junction bases outside the gene matches: 7.

The chain uses TRBV11-2 and TRBJ2-7, with 8 nucleotides matching TRBD2. Germline V gene sequence: CDR1 SGHAT, CDR2 FQNNGV. The CDR3 length is 16 residues. The junction had 7 bases not matched to a gene; V was cut back by 1 base and J by 2 bases. As DNA, the CDR3 is TGTGCCAGCAGCTTAGTATACAGCGGGGGACCCTACGAGCAGTACTTC. The encoded protein is CASSLVYSGGPYEQYF.

This clone has just a few counts. The chain employs TRBV27 and TRBJ1-5; 9 bases map to TRBD1. The germline V gene has CDR1 MNHEY and CDR2 SMNVEV (reference sequence). CDR3 length: 15 amino acids. V gave up 6 bases and J gave up 7 bases; unmatched junction bases: 10. CDR3 sequence (DNA): TGTGCCAGCAGATTACAGGGACAGGGAGGACAGCCCCAGCATTTT. This sequence encodes CASRLQGQGGQPQHF.

This chain links TRBV5-4 with TRBJ1-2, with D hard to call. The germline V gene has CDR1 SGHNT and CDR2 YYREEE (reference sequence). The CDR3 is 13 amino acids. V was trimmed by 2 bases and J by 2 bases, leaving 7 bases between them. The CDR3 loop is CASSFERNYGYTF. As DNA, the CDR3 is TGTGCCAGCAGCTTTGAACGGAACTATGGCTACACCTTC. The variable domain in full, with the rest retrieved from reference TRBV5-4 and TRBJ1-2, is ETGVTQSPTHLIKTRGQQVTLRCSSQSGHNTVSWYQQALGQGPQFIFQYYREEENGRGNFPPRFSGLQFPNYSSELNVNALELDDSALYLCASSFERNYGYTFGSGTRLTVV.

The chain recombines TRBV10-2 with TRBJ2-2, with 8 bases identical to TRBD2. CDR1 is WSHSY, CDR2 SAAADI, per germline. This CDR3 has 15 amino acids. Trimming cost V 5 bases and J 5 bases; bases outside gene matches: 7. CDR3 residues: CASSLTSVGTGELFF. The CDR3, as DNA: TGCGCCAGCAGTTTGACTAGCGTCGGGACCGGGGAGCTGTTTTTT.

The J gene is TRBJ2-7, the V gene TRBV27, with TRBD2 identical over 12 bases. Per the germline V gene, CDR1 is MNHEY and CDR2 is SMNVEV (reference sequence). There are 16 residues in the CDR3. With 5 bases clipped from V and 0 bases from J, the junction kept 5 bases outside the gene matches. The CDR3 DNA follows: TGTGCCAGCAGTCCTCGGACTAGCGGGGCCTCCTACGAGCAGTACTTC. This sequence encodes CASSPRTSGASYEQYF.

The V and J genes are TRBV28 and TRBJ2-5, with 8 positions matching TRBD2. The germline CDR1 and CDR2 sequences are MDHEN and SYDVKM. Germline trimming cut 5 bases from V and 4 bases from J; bases unmatched to any gene: 3. The CDR3 length is 13 residues. Written as DNA, the CDR3 is TGTGCCAGCAGTCGGGGGGGCGTAGAGACCCAGTACTTC. This encodes CASSRGGVETQYF.

The J gene is TRBJ1-5, the V gene TRBV21-1; TRBD1, the table's D call, was not compared with the DNA. TRBV21-1 is recorded as a pseudogene. The CDR3 is 16 residues long. This CDR3 reads CASNTARGRDNQPQHF. The CDR3 DNA is TGTGCCAGCAATACCGCCCGAGGCAGGGATAATCAGCCCCAGCATTTT.

J is TRBJ2-7 and V is TRBV7-3; D perhaps matches TRBD2 (6 bases). This CDR3 comprises 15 residues. The germline V and J ends were trimmed by 1 base and 3 bases, with 13 bases remaining between them. Germline V gene data show CDR1 as SGHTA and CDR2 as FQGTGA. CDR3 residues: CASSLIGGAVYEQYF. The CDR3 region has the DNA TGTGCCAGCAGCTTAATCGGCGGGGCCGTCTACGAGCAGTACTTC.

A note on this clone: Other DNA sequences in the sample encode the same CDR3. J is TRBJ1-5 and V is TRBV3-1 (or the pseudogene TRBV3-2); a weak D match, TRBD1 (5 bases). The CDR3 spans 13 residues. Looked up from germline, CDR1 is LGHDT and CDR2 is YNNKEL (reference sequence). Trimming cost V 1 base and J 6 bases, with 7 bases left between them. CDR3 residues: CASSQGGGQPQHF. DNA of the CDR3: TGTGCCAGCAGCCAAGGGGGGGGTCAGCCCCAGCATTTT.

This chain links TRBV5-8 with TRBJ1-6; D is ambiguous. Germline values: CDR1 SGHTS, CDR2 YDEGEE. This CDR3 comprises 13 residues. Trimming removed 2 bases at V and 5 bases at J, with 5 bases between. Written as DNA, the CDR3 is TGTGCCAGCAGCTTTCCAGATAATTCACCCCTCCACTTT. Protein product: CASSFPDNSPLHF. Drawing the rest from reference TRBV5-8 and TRBJ1-6, the complete variable domain is EAGVTQSPTHLIKTRGQQATLRCSPISGHTSVYWYQQALGLGLQFLLWYDEGEERNRGNFPPRFSGRQFPNYSSELNVNALELEDSALYLCASSFPDNSPLHFGNGTRLTVT.